Each of the 30 T cell receptor beta chains below was sequenced from the same sample in a study of shared clonotypes between healthy human individuals. Clones were read by immunoSEQ multiplex PCR, and TCRdb kept only the in-frame ones, dropping some. Of under 2,500,000 clones listed, roughly 95% are singletons. Sequences were obtained from naive CD4+ T cells sorted from blood. Regarding subset: CD45RA+ positively selected. All receptors come from a man aged 18 to 30 in good health.

This clone was found once. The sample has other DNA sequences that encode this CDR3 too. The CDR3 DNA reads as TGTGCCAGCAGTGGGACAGGGTTGGGGGCCAACGTCCTGACTTTC. This translates into CASSGTGLGANVLTF. This sequence joins TRBV5-6 and TRBJ2-6, with 9 nucleotides matching TRBD1. CDR3 size: 15 residues. The germline gives CDR1 SGHDT, CDR2 YYEEEE. The V segment lost 5 bases and the J segment 4 bases; nucleotides outside the gene matches: 4.

The chain combines TRBV2 with TRBJ2-5; 8 positions agree with TRBD1. Looked up from germline, CDR1 is SNHLY and CDR2 is FYNNEI. CDR3 size: 15 residues. Trimming cost V 3 bases and J 4 bases; bases outside gene matches: 7. CDR3 DNA sequence: TGTGCCAGCAGTGATCCGGGACAGGCCCCAGAGACCCAGTACTTC. It translates to CASSDPGQAPETQYF.

This sequence joins TRBV30 and TRBJ1-1; D remains ambiguous. Per germline, CDR1 GTSNPN and CDR2 SVGIG (reference sequence). Trimming removed 1 base from V and 6 bases from J, with 6 bases in between. The length of the CDR3 is 11 residues. CDR3 bases: TGTGCCTGGAGTGCCGTTTCTGAAGCTTTCTTT. Protein sequence: CAWSAVSEAFF.

The J gene is TRBJ1-5, the V gene TRBV2; D is ambiguous. This CDR3 spans 14 amino acids. Trimming took 2 bases from V and 2 from J, leaving 7 bases between them. Germline values: CDR1 SNHLY, CDR2 FYNNEI. Here the CDR3 DNA reads TGTGCCAGCAGTGAACCGCCGGGCAATCAGCCCCAGCATTTT. Its protein product is CASSEPPGNQPQHF.

The chain combines TRBV12-5 with TRBJ1-2, with D unresolved. This CDR3 region has 14 residues. Between the trimmed V and J ends, which lost 3 bases and 1 base, there was a span of 9 bases. Germline CDR1 reads LGHNT; CDR2 reads FRNRAP. CDR3 amino acids: CASGFLRDNYGYTF. The CDR3 DNA follows: TGTGCTAGTGGTTTTTTGAGGGATAACTATGGCTACACCTTC. Drawing the rest from reference TRBV12-5 and TRBJ1-2, the complete variable domain is DARVTQTPRHKVTEMGQEVTMRCQPILGHNTVFWYRQTMMQGLELLAYFRNRAPLDDSGMPKDRFSAEMPDATLATLKIQPSEPRDSAVYFCASGFLRDNYGYTFGSGTRLTVV.

V gene TRBV7-2 combines with J gene TRBJ1-2; D ambiguous. CDR1 SGHTA and CDR2 FQGNSA come from the germline V gene. CDR3 length equals 15 residues. Trimming took 4 bases from V and 6 from J, leaving 18 bases between them. The DNA for the CDR3 is TGTGCCAGCAGCTCCCGAATGTCACCGGGAGATGGCTACACCTTC. Its protein product is CASSSRMSPGDGYTF. Combining the CDR3 with reference TRBV7-2 and TRBJ1-2 gives the whole variable domain GAGVSQSPSNKVTEKGKDVELRCDPISGHTALYWYRQSLGQGLEFLIYFQGNSAPDKSGLPSDRFSAERTGGSVSTLTIQRTQQEDSAVYLCASSSRMSPGDGYTFGSGTRLTVV.

This chain uses TRBV7-2 with TRBJ1-5, with D perhaps matching TRBD1 (5 bases). From germline, CDR1 is SGHTA and CDR2 FQGNSA. V lost 5 bases and J lost 4, with 18 bases in between. The CDR3 is 16 residues long. The CDR3, as DNA: TGTGCCAGCAGCAAAAGGGGAATTACGGTGAATCAGCCCCAGCATTTT. It yields the protein CASSKRGITVNQPQHF.

This chain uses TRBV5-1 with TRBJ2-1, with D possibly being TRBD2 (6 bases). Germline values: CDR1 SGHRS, CDR2 YFSETQ. V lost 4 bases to trimming and J lost 0 bases, with 17 bases between them. The CDR3 runs to 17 residues. For the CDR3, the DNA is TGCGCCAGCAGCCCAACTAGCAGGGTGAGCTCCTACAATGAGCAGTTCTTC. Its translation: CASSPTSRVSSYNEQFF.

This clone was picked up one time. This chain connects TRBV6-1 to TRBJ2-7; D not resolved. V was shortened by 2 bases and J by 6 bases, with 5 bases between the two germline ends. This CDR3 comprises 11 residues. Germline values: CDR1 MNHNS, CDR2 SASEGT. CDR3 protein: CASSEYLEQYF. CDR3 DNA sequence: TGTGCCAGCAGTGAATACCTCGAGCAGTACTTC.

On this clone itself: Other nucleotide sequences from this sample produce the same CDR3. The CDR3 is CASSLGLDQPQHF. The CDR3 nucleotides are TGTGCCAGCAGCTTAGGGCTGGATCAGCCCCAGCATTTT. The gene calls are TRBV7-9 and TRBJ1-5; D is undetermined. CDR3 size: 13 residues. Trimming cost V 1 base and J 5 bases, with 6 bases left between them. Germline values: CDR1 SEHNR, CDR2 FQNEAQ (reference sequence).

CDR3 nucleotides: TGTGCCAGTAGGCAGGGGACTAGCGGGAGAGGGGAGCAGTACTTC. Translating it yields CASRQGTSGRGEQYF. The chain is built from TRBV19 and TRBJ2-7, with 14 bases fitting TRBD2. Germline V gene data show CDR1 as LNHDA and CDR2 as SQIVND (reference sequence). The CDR3 length is 15 residues. V shed 6 bases and J 7 bases; nucleotides not matched to a gene: 8.

The CDR3 here is CASSVGGAVHEQFF. The DNA of the CDR3 is TGTGCCAGCAGCGTAGGAGGAGCCGTCCATGAGCAGTTCTTC. The chain combines TRBV9 with TRBJ2-1; D call uncertain. The CDR3 covers 14 residues. V lost 0 bases and J lost 8, with 12 bases in between. The germline V gene encodes CDR1 SGDLS and CDR2 YYNGEE.

The chain uses TRBV6-6 and TRBJ2-5; D possibly corresponds to TRBD1 (6 bases). Germline V gene data show CDR1 as MNHNY and CDR2 as SVGAGI (reference sequence). Deletions cut 5 bases from V and 1 base from J, with 11 bases between. The CDR3 is made up of 14 amino acids. The CDR3: CASSKGTLQETQYF. The CDR3 DNA reads as TGTGCCAGCAGTAAAGGGACACTCCAAGAGACCCAGTACTTC.

V is TRBV27 and J is TRBJ2-7, with 9 bases fitting TRBD1. From germline, CDR1 is MNHEY and CDR2 SMNVEV (reference sequence). The CDR3 sequence is 15 residues long. V dropped 3 bases and J dropped 7; count of bases not matched to a gene: 10. The CDR3 DNA reads TGTGCCAGCAGTTTGGGGGACAGGGTGGTAAGTGAGCAGTACTTC. It yields the protein CASSLGDRVVSEQYF.

The chain links TRBV5-5 to TRBJ2-7; D tentatively fits TRBD1 or TRBD2 (6 bases each). The CDR3 extends over 15 amino acids. V gave up 1 base and J gave up 3 bases, with 14 bases separating them. Germline CDR1 is SGHKS and CDR2 is YYEKEE (reference sequence). CDR3: CASSLSPGGVYEQYF. The CDR3 DNA reads as TGTGCCAGCAGCTTGTCGCCCGGGGGCGTCTACGAGCAGTACTTC. The full variable domain, rest sourced from reference TRBV5-5 and TRBJ2-7, is DAGVTQSPTHLIKTRGQQVTLRCSPISGHKSVSWYQQVLGQGPQFIFQYYEKEERGRGNFPDRFSARQFPNYSSELNVNALLLGDSALYLCASSLSPGGVYEQYFGPGTRLTVT.

The chain joins TRBV18 to TRBJ2-7; TRBD1 aligns across 10 bases. V was clipped by 7 bases and J by 2 bases; unmatched bases: 5. CDR3 size: 14 residues. CDR1 and CDR2 (germline): KGHSH, LQKENI. As DNA, the CDR3 is TGTGCCAGCTATACCGGGACAGGGGCCTACGAGCAGTACTTC. Its protein product is CASYTGTGAYEQYF.

The rearrangement links TRBV19 to TRBJ1-6; D is perhaps TRBD1 (5 bases). This CDR3 is 15 amino acids long. Trimming took off 3 bases at V and 6 bases at J, with 12 bases between the two ends. Germline loops: CDR1 LNHDA, CDR2 SQIVND (reference sequence). The CDR3 loop is CASSISGPPNSPLHF. CDR3 DNA: TGTGCCAGTAGTATTTCGGGACCGCCTAATTCACCCCTCCACTTT.

CDR3 protein: CASSLPSGGPLETQYF. CDR3 nucleotides: TGCGCCAGCAGCTTGCCGAGCGGGGGGCCGTTGGAGACCCAGTACTTC. The genes are TRBV5-1 and TRBJ2-5, with 9 bases aligning to TRBD2. The CDR3 is 16 residues long. V gave up 1 base and J gave up 5 bases; unmatched junction bases: 9. From germline, CDR1 is SGHRS and CDR2 YFSETQ.

The CDR3 DNA reads as TGTGCCACAGCTACAGGTACTTATGGCTACACCTTC. As protein: CATATGTYGYTF. The genes are TRBV28 and TRBJ1-2; TRBD1 might be the D (5 bases). Looked up from germline, CDR1 is MDHEN and CDR2 is SYDVKM. Trimming shortened V by 10 bases and J by 5 bases, and 14 bases separated the two germline ends. This CDR3 has 12 amino acids.

The rearrangement links TRBV9 to TRBJ2-1; possible D gene TRBD2, 6 bases. V lost 0 bases and J 5 bases, leaving 15 bases between the germline ends. In germline, CDR1 is SGDLS, CDR2 YYNGEE. The CDR3 runs to 16 residues. The CDR3 nucleotides are TGTGCCAGCAGCGTAGAGATACTAGCAGGTAACAATGAGCAGTTCTTC. This gives the protein CASSVEILAGNNEQFF.

The chain uses TRBV5-4 and TRBJ1-3, with 7 bases identical to TRBD1. The CDR3 length is 14 residues. Germline V gives CDR1 SGHNT, CDR2 YYREEE (reference sequence). After removal of 0 bases from V and 6 bases from J, the junction contained 3 bases not matched to a gene. CDR3 DNA sequence: TGTGCCAGCAGCTTGGACAGGGGTGCAAACACCATATATTTT. Its translation: CASSLDRGANTIYF.

This clone was seen only once. The chain links TRBV6-5 to TRBJ1-1, with a tentative D call TRBD1 (5 bases). This CDR3 comprises 12 residues. Germline V gene lookup returns CDR1 MNHEY and CDR2 SVGAGI. The V gene lost 2 bases and the J gene lost 11 bases, with 12 bases spanning the gap. CDR3 in DNA: TGTGCCAGCAGTTACGTGGGGGGGATGGCTTTCTTT. It is translated as CASSYVGGMAFF.

The gene calls are TRBV29-1 and TRBJ2-3; 13 bases map to TRBD2. Germline lookup yields CDR1 SQVTM and CDR2 ANQGSEA. With V trimmed by 4 bases and J by 6 bases, 13 bases remained unmatched. The CDR3 is 17 residues long. In nucleotides, the CDR3 is TGCAGCGTTGGTCCTGGAACTAGCGGGAGGGCCTTGGATACGCAGTATTTT. This codes for CSVGPGTSGRALDTQYF.

This clone has just a few counts. This rearrangement joins TRBV28 to TRBJ1-1; D is uncertain. V was clipped by 4 bases and J by 1 base, with 4 bases between them. CDR3 length: 12 amino acids. CDR1 is MDHEN and CDR2 is SYDVKM in the germline V gene. CDR3 residues: CASSYGNTEAFF. DNA for the CDR3: TGTGCCAGCAGTTATGGGAACACTGAAGCTTTCTTT.

The CDR3 bases are TGTGCCAGCAGCTCCTACAGTTATACGCAGTATTTT. Translation gives CASSSYSYTQYF. The genes are TRBV11-2 and TRBJ2-3; D is unclear. V was shortened by 4 bases and J by 7 bases, with 9 bases between the two germline ends. CDR3 length: 12 amino acids. CDR1 SGHAT and CDR2 FQNNGV come from the germline V gene.

A word on this clone: The same CDR3 arises from other DNA sequences in this sample as well. The chain combines TRBV7-9 with TRBJ1-1, with TRBD1 identical over 7 bases. Germline V gene lookup returns CDR1 SEHNR and CDR2 FQNEAQ (reference sequence). The CDR3 length is 14 residues. The junction had 5 bases not matched to a gene; V was cut back by 5 bases and J by 2 bases. The chain's CDR3 is CASSRGQENTEAFF. In DNA form, the CDR3 reads TGTGCCAGCAGCCGAGGACAGGAAAACACTGAAGCTTTCTTT. Together with reference TRBV7-9 and TRBJ1-1, the CDR3 gives the full variable domain: DTGVSQNPRHKITKRGQNVTFRCDPISEHNRLYWYRQTLGQGPEFLTYFQNEAQLEKSRLLSDRFSAERPKGSFSTLEIQRTEQGDSAMYLCASSRGQENTEAFFGQGTRLTVV.

The chain's CDR3 is CASSWPRPTSNEQFF. As DNA, the CDR3 is TGTGCCAGCAGCTGGCCGCGGCCTACGAGCAATGAGCAGTTCTTC. The genes are TRBV5-8 and TRBJ2-1; D is undetermined. Germline CDR1 and CDR2: SGHTS and YDEGEE. CDR3 length: 15 amino acids. Trimming stripped 3 bases from V and 6 bases from J, with 16 bases between.

A word on this clone: The sample holds other DNA sequences that translate to the same CDR3. The chain uses TRBV9 and TRBJ2-7; 11 nucleotides align to TRBD2. The germline V gene encodes CDR1 SGDLS and CDR2 YYNGEE. The ends lost 4 bases at V and 4 bases at J; junction bases unmatched: 10. This CDR3 contains 16 residues. The CDR3 reads CASSPSGTSGPYEQYF. CDR3 DNA sequence: TGTGCCAGCAGCCCTTCCGGGACTAGCGGTCCTTACGAGCAGTACTTC.

The chain couples TRBV6-6 to TRBJ2-3; 7 positions agree with TRBD1. The CDR3 loop spans 15 amino acids. J gave up 2 bases and V 1 base, and 3 bases lay outside the gene matches. Germline values: CDR1 MNHNY, CDR2 SVGAGI (reference sequence). The CDR3 reads CASSYWDRDTDTQYF. The CDR3, as DNA: TGTGCCAGCAGTTACTGGGACAGAGACACAGATACGCAGTATTTT.

The gene calls are TRBV5-1 and TRBJ1-2, with D tentatively TRBD1 (5 bases). The CDR3 is 15 residues long. Germline-derived CDR1 and CDR2 are SGHRS and YFSETQ. Between the trimmed V and J ends, which lost 4 bases and 4 bases, there was a span of 17 bases. CDR3 protein: CASSRSHDSLYGYTF. CDR3 nucleotides: TGCGCCAGCAGCCGTTCCCATGACAGCCTCTATGGCTACACCTTC.